This T cell receptor beta chain is from a study of cytomegalovirus exposure and HLA in healthy donors. Study background: The same platform was used for the 110 or so validation repertoires as for the approximately 670 first-cohort repertoires, as reported in a later analysis. Points from the study as a whole: With high specificity and sensitivity, the classifier reportedly diagnosed cytomegalovirus status. The investigators catalogued 150 to 200 TCR beta chains as cytomegalovirus-associated. A few CMV-associated chains were confirmed in vitro to be specific for CMV antigens.

The CDR3 length is 14 residues. Germline V CDR1 and CDR2: SGHAT, FQDESV (reference sequence). V gave up 5 bases and J gave up 0 bases, with 8 bases separating them. Notes on this clone: Its antigen is not known.

This table comes from immunoSEQ multiplex PCR, and its TCRdb copy is limited to in-frame clones, with some not included. Of about 200,000 clones in the sample, around four fifths were seen once. This receptor was taken from a woman aged 18-30 years in good health and CMV-seronegative. The source material was PBMCs. The gene calls are TRBV11-1 and TRBJ2-1, with D maybe TRBD2 (5 bases). CDR3 sequence: CASSLSASYNEQFF. The DNA for the CDR3 is TGTGCCAGCAGCCTTAGCGCCTCCTACAATGAGCAGTTCTTC.